The 13 T cell receptor beta chains presented below share a single source sample, sequenced in a study of shared clonotypes between healthy human individuals. Method: immunoSEQ multiplex PCR; TCRdb's copy keeps in-frame clones and lacks some. The table includes 2 million to 3 million clones, over 85% detected once. Source material: naive CD4+ T cells sorted from blood. Documented subset: CD45RA+ positively selected. Every receptor here comes from a man aged 18 to 29 in good health.

The chain uses TRBV30 and TRBJ2-5, with D perhaps TRBD1 (6 bases). The last part of the DNA fits TRBJ2-7 better; the J call may be wrong. CDR1 and CDR2 (germline): GTSNPN, SVGIG (reference sequence). The CDR3 runs 11 residues. CDR3: CAHGDNYEQYF. The CDR3 nucleotides read TGTGCCCACGGGGACAACTACGAGCAGTACTTC.

For the CDR3, the DNA is TGCAGCGTTGGGACCGGGGCACTCGGAAACACCATATATTTT. It encodes CSVGTGALGNTIYF. V gene TRBV29-1 combines with J gene TRBJ1-3, with a tentative D call TRBD1 (5 bases). V gave up 4 bases and J gave up 4 bases, with 14 bases separating them. Per germline, CDR1 SQVTM and CDR2 ANQGSEA. The CDR3 consists of 14 residues.

The V gene is TRBV6-5, the J gene TRBJ2-3; no definite D call. In germline, CDR1 is MNHEY, CDR2 SVGAGI. Trimming removed 6 bases at V and 3 bases at J, with 10 bases between. This CDR3 has 13 amino acids. CDR3 bases: TGTGCCAGCAGCCCCCTGGTAACAGATACGCAGTATTTT. Its translation: CASSPLVTDTQYF.

The rearrangement uses TRBV5-4 and TRBJ2-3, with 7 nucleotides matching TRBD2. Germline trimming cut 0 bases from V and 6 bases from J; bases unmatched to any gene: 10. Germline V gene sequence: CDR1 SGHNT, CDR2 YYREEE (reference sequence). This CDR3 has 16 residues. In DNA, the CDR3 is TGTGCCAGCAGCTTGGGATTGGCGGGAGAAGCCGATACGCAGTATTTT. As protein: CASSLGLAGEADTQYF. Complete variable domain (other parts from reference TRBV5-4 and TRBJ2-3): ETGVTQSPTHLIKTRGQQVTLRCSSQSGHNTVSWYQQALGQGPQFIFQYYREEENGRGNFPPRFSGLQFPNYSSELNVNALELDDSALYLCASSLGLAGEADTQYFGPGTRLTVL.

J is TRBJ2-5 and V is TRBV30; tentatively, D is TRBD1 or TRBD2 (5 bases each). Germline CDR1 reads GTSNPN; CDR2 reads SVGIG (reference sequence). The CDR3 totals 15 residues. The V gene lost 2 bases and the J gene lost 3 bases, with 16 bases spanning the gap. The CDR3 is CAWSHFGTGEETQYF. DNA for the CDR3: TGTGCCTGGAGTCATTTCGGGACGGGCGAAGAGACCCAGTACTTC.

The gene calls are TRBV5-5 and TRBJ2-5, with TRBD1 identical over 7 bases. The CDR3 sequence is 16 residues long. Germline assignment: CDR1 SGHKS and CDR2 YYEKEE (reference sequence). V was clipped by 2 bases and J by 5 bases; unmatched bases: 12. CDR3 sequence: CASSFAGQVQWETQYF. The CDR3 DNA follows: TGTGCCAGCAGCTTTGCCGGACAGGTTCAATGGGAGACCCAGTACTTC.

Of note for this clone: This CDR3 is also generated by other DNA sequences in the sample. V gene TRBV30 combines with J gene TRBJ1-5, with D unclear. The CDR3 consists of 13 residues. V lost 5 bases, J lost 0 bases, and 8 bases lay in between. Germline CDR1 is GTSNPN and CDR2 is SVGIG (reference sequence). CDR3 region: CAWADYSNQPQHF. The CDR3 DNA sequence: TGTGCCTGGGCGGATTATAGCAATCAGCCCCAGCATTTT.

In the case of this clone: Germline and junction disagree at one end, which may indicate a read error. This chain connects TRBV4-1 to TRBJ1-4; maybe TRBD1 (5 bases). CDR1 is MGHRA and CDR2 is YSYEKL in the germline V gene. This CDR3 is 16 amino acids long. The DNA of the CDR3 is TGCGCCAGCAGCCAGACGCCGGGACCGACATCGGGGACGGCCCTTTTT. It specifies CASSQTPGPTSGTALF.

The chain recombines TRBV11-2 with TRBJ1-3; D not certain. The V and J ends lost 2 bases and 2 bases respectively, with 10 bases between them. CDR1 and CDR2 from the germline V gene are SGHAT and FQNNGV. The CDR3 covers 15 residues. The CDR3 loop reads CASSLLGAAGNTIYF. The CDR3 coding sequence is TGTGCCAGCAGCTTACTGGGAGCAGCTGGAAACACCATATATTTT.

The chain couples TRBV6-1 to TRBJ2-2; 7 bases are a match to TRBD2. Germline lookup yields CDR1 MNHNS and CDR2 SASEGT. The CDR3 is 13 amino acids. V shed 4 bases, J shed 6 bases, and the junction held 2 bases outside the gene matches. CDR3 bases: TGTGCCAGCAGTGTCAGCGGGGCCGGGGAGCTGTTTTTT. Amino acid sequence: CASSVSGAGELFF.

V and J are TRBV6-6 and TRBJ2-7, with 9 bases matching TRBD2. After removal of 5 bases from V and 2 bases from J, the junction contained 7 bases not matched to a gene. CDR1 MNHNY and CDR2 SVGAGI come from the germline V gene (reference sequence). The CDR3 runs 15 residues. The CDR3 DNA sequence: TGTGCCAGCAGTGAGGAGGTAGCGGGGGCCTACGAGCAGTACTTC. This encodes CASSEEVAGAYEQYF.

As to this clone: The same CDR3 arises from other DNA sequences in this sample as well. The gene calls are TRBV11-3 and TRBJ1-1; 7 nucleotides agree with TRBD1. The germline gives CDR1 SGHNT, CDR2 YENEEA. V dropped 4 bases and J dropped 4; count of bases not matched to a gene: 3. The CDR3 is 13 residues long. This CDR3 reads CASSSRGGTEAFF. CDR3 DNA sequence: TGTGCCAGCAGCTCCAGGGGGGGCACTGAAGCTTTCTTT.

Remarks on this clone: Other DNA sequences from this sample encode an identical CDR3 as well. The rearrangement joins TRBV10-3 to TRBJ2-5; 7 nucleotides align to TRBD2. CDR3 size: 12 residues. V shed 6 bases, J shed 5 bases, and the junction held 3 bases outside the gene matches. Germline assignment: CDR1 ENHRY and CDR2 SYGVKD. The CDR3 loop is CAISEGGETQYF. The CDR3 bases are TGTGCCATCAGCGAGGGAGGGGAGACCCAGTACTTC.